This T cell receptor beta chain was identified in a study of human T cells and chemical hapten exposure. Study as a whole: Upper-back patch tests with 0.01% DPC were read at 6 days. The variation in per-sample TCR yields arose mainly from small differences in pooled library volumes.

Via MiXCR, TCRdb re-called the RACE reads, giving one row per CDR3 protein. The sample contains around 120,000 distinct CDR3 sequences, approximately 13% of which appear only once. A word on this clonotype: Its antigen is undetermined.

Germline CDR1 is KGHSH and CDR2 is LQKENI. This CDR3 region has 19 residues. Trimming cost V 1 base and J 2 bases, with 20 bases left between them. Specified time point: pre-sensitization, week 0. Treatment noted: therapeutic diphenylcyclopropenone sensitization with weekly scalp DPC. Study results and caveats: More PT1 expanded TCRs went with higher patch test scores. Given that the donors had alopecia, their immune response may differ from that seen in healthy people.

This chain connects TRBV18 to TRBJ1-4, with D tentatively TRBD1 (6 bases). The sample was whole blood, taken in connection with sensitization to the hapten diphenylcyclopropenone (DPC). This receptor was taken from a woman aged 18-29 years with alopecia areata. Some clones in this sample may be carry-over from other donors' samples. CDR3 bases: TGTGCCAGCTCACCACGTCGGTGGCAGGGGATGGGGACTAATGAAAAACTGTTTTTT. This codes for CASSPRRWQGMGTNEKLFF.